This entry features one T cell receptor beta chain sequence. Sequencing was performed with immunoSEQ multiplex PCR; in TCRdb, only in-frame clones are kept and a portion is missing. The sample includes fewer than 300,000 clones, more than 70% of them seen just once. The sample originates from a study of blood T cell repertoires in COVID-19. The V gene's germline CDR1 is LGHNA and CDR2 YSLEER. The junction had 7 bases not matched to a gene; V was cut back by 2 bases and J by 0 bases. This CDR3 comprises 17 residues. This sequence was found in a woman aged 18 to 35 with acute or convalescent COVID-19. The chain employs TRBV4-3 and TRBJ2-1; TRBD1 matches 7 bases. Sequencing input: peripheral blood. CDR3 nucleotide sequence: TGCGCCAGCAGCCAATTTCTCCGGGACAGCTCCTACAATGAGCAGTTCTTC. Translation: CASSQFLRDSSYNEQFF.